This TCR beta chain was identified in a study of shared clonotypes between healthy human individuals. Assay used: immunoSEQ multiplex PCR; TCRdb lists only in-frame clones, some missing. The sample shows 2 million to 2.5 million clones, 93% of them seen only once. Trimming left V 5 bases short and J 5 bases short, with 6 bases between. Germline CDR1 reads GTSNPN; CDR2 reads SVGIG (reference sequence). The CDR3 contains 10 residues. The sequence came from a man between 18 and 29 years old in good health. Some clones in this sample may be carry-over from other donors' samples. The chain combines TRBV30 with TRBJ2-5; D gene ambiguous. The sequencing input was naive CD4+ T cells from PBMCs. This sample's subset: CD45RA+ positively selected. The CDR3 protein is CAWAMETQYF. In nucleotides, the CDR3 is TGTGCCTGGGCAATGGAGACCCAGTACTTC.